These 6 T cell receptor beta chains were all obtained from the same sample, sequenced in a study of identical twins. One entry per CDR3 protein, called by TCRdb with MiXCR from the 5' RACE reads. The repertoire includes approximately 240,000 distinct CDR3 sequences, over 13% of them detected once, and 7% to 9.5% sits in the top ten. Sequenced: memory (CD45RO+) T cells sorted from blood. All receptors come from a woman aged 18-29 years in good health.

The genes are TRBV10-3 and TRBJ2-3; maybe TRBD2 (5 bases). V shed 7 bases and J shed 2 bases, with 10 bases lying between them. CDR1 ENHRY and CDR2 SYGVKD come from the germline V gene. CDR3 length: 13 residues. CDR3 residues: CAIKKEATDTQYF. CDR3 coding DNA: TGTGCCATCAAGAAGGAGGCCACAGATACGCAGTATTTT.

The table lists this clonotype with a few counts. V and J are TRBV3-1 and TRBJ1-5; the D is unclear. V was shortened by 0 bases and J by 10 bases, with 10 bases between the two germline ends. Germline V gene data show CDR1 as LGHDT and CDR2 as YNNKEL (reference sequence). The CDR3 runs 13 residues. CDR3 nucleotides: TGTGCCAGCAGCCAAGACCCAAAGGCACCCCAGCATTTT. It encodes CASSQDPKAPQHF. The entire variable domain, with the rest obtained from reference TRBV3-1 and TRBJ1-5, is as follows: DTAVSQTPKYLVTQMGNDKSIKCEQNLGHDTMYWYKQDSKKFLKIMFSYNNKELIINETVPNRFSPKSPDKAHLNLHINSLELGDSAVYFCASSQDPKAPQHFGDGTRLSIL.

The rearrangement links TRBV5-1 to TRBJ2-3; weak D call: TRBD2 (7 bases). V shed 0 bases and J shed 2 bases, with 10 bases lying between them. The CDR3 spans 15 residues. Germline V CDR1 and CDR2: SGHRS, YFSETQ. For the CDR3, the DNA is TGCGCCAGCAGCTTGGATGCGGGGGCCACAGATACGCAGTATTTT. This translates into CASSLDAGATDTQYF.

This clonotype appeared many times. The V call is TRBV29-1, the J call TRBJ2-6; no definite D call. V dropped 5 bases and J dropped 0 bases, with 8 bases sitting between them. The CDR3 covers 14 residues. CDR1 and CDR2 from the germline V gene are SQVTM and ANQGSEA. In DNA, the CDR3 is TGCAGCGTTCCAAGGAGCTCTGGGGCCAACGTCCTGACTTTC. It encodes CSVPRSSGANVLTF.

The chain carries TRBV5-1 and TRBJ1-2; D not certain. CDR3 size: 11 residues. The germline gives CDR1 SGHRS, CDR2 YFSETQ. V lost 3 bases, J lost 5 bases, and 5 bases lay in between. The CDR3 reads CASSWLYGYTF. In DNA form, the CDR3 reads TGCGCCAGCAGCTGGTTATATGGCTACACCTTC.

The chain carries TRBV28 and TRBJ1-6, with a tentative D call TRBD1 (5 bases). The CDR3 consists of 16 residues. Germline V CDR1 and CDR2: MDHEN, SYDVKM. The germline V and J ends were trimmed by 6 bases and 7 bases, with 19 bases remaining between them. The CDR3 DNA reads TGTGCCAGCAGCTCGCCGGGGGGGATCCTAAATTCACCCCTCCACTTT. Translation gives CASSSPGGILNSPLHF.